The next 9 T cell receptor beta chains were all read from a single sample in a study of cytomegalovirus exposure and HLA in healthy donors (dated by TCRdb to between 2016 and 2019). Libraries were constructed by the immunoSEQ multiplex PCR assay. For the multiplex PCR, a mixture combining 60 forward primers for TCR Vbeta segments and 13 reverse primers for TCR Jbeta segments was used. Not all clones reach the TCRdb copy of this immuneACCESS table, which keeps in-frame sequences only. Checked studies attribute under half of the gap to unresolved V genes and leave the rest unexplained. In all, the sample holds 95,000 to 150,000 clones, and 72% of those were seen once. The ten largest clones add up to approximately 3.8% of the sample. Sequences were obtained from PBMCs. The origin of the receptors is a man between 25 and 39 years old in good health and CMV-seronegative.

This chain connects TRBV5-8 to TRBJ1-4; D possibly corresponds to TRBD1 (6 bases). The germline V and J ends were trimmed by 3 bases and 7 bases, with 16 bases remaining between them. CDR3 length: 15 residues. Germline V CDR1 and CDR2: SGHTS, YDEGEE. CDR3 region: CASSSLQGFGEKLFF. CDR3 nucleotide sequence: TGTGCCAGCAGCTCGTTACAGGGATTTGGTGAAAAACTGTTTTTT.

V and J are TRBV18 and TRBJ2-2; 9 bases agree with TRBD1. The germline gives CDR1 KGHSH, CDR2 LQKENI. The CDR3 extends over 16 amino acids. The V segment lost 2 bases and the J segment 6 bases; nucleotides outside the gene matches: 7. CDR3 sequence reads: CASSPTRQGVAGELFF. CDR3 nucleotides: TGTGCCAGCTCACCAACCCGACAGGGGGTTGCCGGGGAGCTGTTTTTT.

The V and J genes are TRBV19 and TRBJ2-6; D call uncertain. This CDR3 spans 15 amino acids. CDR1 and CDR2 (germline): LNHDA, SQIVND (reference sequence). V was shortened by 7 bases and J by 2 bases, with 12 bases between the two germline ends. The CDR3 here is CASTRYVAGANVLTF. CDR3 DNA: TGTGCCAGTACCCGCTACGTTGCTGGGGCCAACGTCCTGACTTTC.

J is TRBJ2-7 and V is TRBV4-2; possibly TRBD2 for D (6 bases). The CDR3 extends over 15 amino acids. The V gene's germline CDR1 is LGHNA and CDR2 YNFKEQ. V gave up 4 bases and J gave up 2 bases, with 15 bases separating them. The CDR3 DNA follows: TGTGCCAGCAGCCTCAGGAGGGGAGCCCCCTACGAGCAGTACTTC. Amino acids: CASSLRRGAPYEQYF.

The chain uses TRBV11-3 and TRBJ2-7, with TRBD1 matching over 8 bases. Germline CDR1 reads SGHNT; CDR2 reads YENEEA. Trimming took 1 base from V and 5 from J; bases not matched to a gene: 7. The CDR3 loop spans 15 amino acids. DNA for the CDR3: TGTGCCAGCAGCTTAGTAAGGACAGGGCGGGACGAGCAGTACTTC. Amino acid sequence: CASSLVRTGRDEQYF.

This chain uses TRBV5-4 with TRBJ2-5; TRBD2 agrees at 10 bases. The J segment lost 5 bases and the V segment lost 1 base, leaving 8 bases of the junction unmatched. CDR3 length: 16 amino acids. Germline V gives CDR1 SGHNT, CDR2 YYREEE (reference sequence). CDR3 nucleotide sequence: TGTGCCAGCAGCTTGAGCGGGGGGGCCGGGGGGGAGACCCAGTACTTC. This codes for CASSLSGGAGGETQYF.

The chain uses TRBV6-5 and TRBJ2-7; TRBD1 matches 9 bases. CDR3 length equals 14 residues. The V gene end was trimmed by 6 bases and the J gene end by 4 bases; junction bases not matched to a gene: 7. The germline gives CDR1 MNHEY, CDR2 SVGAGI. The CDR3, as DNA: TGTGCCAGCAGGCCTTACAGGGGGCTGTACGAGCAGTACTTC. Translated: CASRPYRGLYEQYF.

V and J are TRBV25-1 and TRBJ2-5; 9 nucleotides match TRBD2. CDR1 and CDR2 from the germline V gene are MGHDK and SYGVNS. The ends lost 3 bases at V and 7 bases at J; junction bases unmatched: 6. This CDR3 region has 14 residues. The CDR3 sequence: CASSEASGDSTQYF. The DNA for the CDR3 is TGTGCCAGCAGTGAGGCTAGCGGGGACTCGACCCAGTACTTC. The whole variable domain, filled in from reference TRBV25-1 and TRBJ2-5, reads EADIYQTPRYLVIGTGKKITLECSQTMGHDKMYWYQQDPGMELHLIHYSYGVNSTEKGDLSSESTVSRIRTEHFPLTLESARPSHTSQYLCASSEASGDSTQYFGPGTRLLVL.

The chain uses TRBV4-1 and TRBJ2-1; 11 nucleotides line up with TRBD2. This CDR3 has 20 residues. Unmatched junction bases numbered 10, after V lost 0 bases and J lost 0 bases. Germline V gene sequence: CDR1 MGHRA, CDR2 YSYEKL. CDR3 coding DNA: TGCGCCAGCAGCCAAGAAGGTGCTAGCGGGGGGCGGAGCTCCTACAATGAGCAGTTCTTC. Amino acids: CASSQEGASGGRSSYNEQFF.